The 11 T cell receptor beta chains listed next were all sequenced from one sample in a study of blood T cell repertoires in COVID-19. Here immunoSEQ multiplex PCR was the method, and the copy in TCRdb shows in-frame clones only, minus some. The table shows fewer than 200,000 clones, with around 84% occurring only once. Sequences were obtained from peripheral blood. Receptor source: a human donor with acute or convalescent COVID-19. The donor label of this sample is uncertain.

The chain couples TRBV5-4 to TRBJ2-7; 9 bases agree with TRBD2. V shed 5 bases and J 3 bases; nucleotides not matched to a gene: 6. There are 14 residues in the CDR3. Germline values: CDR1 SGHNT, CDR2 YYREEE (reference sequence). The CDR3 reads CASSKAGGIYEQYF. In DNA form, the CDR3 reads TGTGCCAGCAGTAAAGCGGGGGGCATCTACGAGCAGTACTTC. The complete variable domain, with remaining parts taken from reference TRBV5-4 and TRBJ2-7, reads ETGVTQSPTHLIKTRGQQVTLRCSSQSGHNTVSWYQQALGQGPQFIFQYYREEENGRGNFPPRFSGLQFPNYSSELNVNALELDDSALYLCASSKAGGIYEQYFGPGTRLTVT.

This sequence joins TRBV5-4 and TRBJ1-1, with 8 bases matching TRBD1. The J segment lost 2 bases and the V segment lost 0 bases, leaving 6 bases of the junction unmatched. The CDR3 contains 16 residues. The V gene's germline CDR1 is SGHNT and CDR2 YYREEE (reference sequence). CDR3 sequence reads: CASSLGRQGRNTEAFF. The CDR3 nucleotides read TGTGCCAGCAGCTTGGGAAGACAGGGGAGAAACACTGAAGCTTTCTTT.

The CDR3 protein is CASSSMDRGGGYTF. Here the CDR3 DNA reads TGTGCCAGCAGCTCCATGGACAGGGGCGGTGGCTACACCTTC. The V gene is TRBV13, the J gene TRBJ1-2; 9 nucleotides align to TRBD1. This CDR3 comprises 14 residues. Germline CDR1 is PRHDT and CDR2 is FYEKMQ (reference sequence). J gave up 7 bases and V 4 bases, and 7 bases lay outside the gene matches. Full variable domain (rest looked up from reference TRBV13 and TRBJ1-2): AAGVIQSPRHLIKEKRETATLKCYPIPRHDTVYWYQQGPGQDPQFLISFYEKMQSDKGSIPDRFSAQQFSDYHSELNMSSLELGDSALYFCASSSMDRGGGYTFGSGTRLTVV.

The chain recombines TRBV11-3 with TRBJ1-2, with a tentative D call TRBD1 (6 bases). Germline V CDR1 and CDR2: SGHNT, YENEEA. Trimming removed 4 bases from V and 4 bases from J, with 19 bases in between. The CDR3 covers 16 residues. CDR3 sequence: CASSSPGRGSSYGYTF. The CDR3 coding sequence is TGTGCCAGCAGCTCCCCGGGGAGGGGGTCGAGCTATGGCTACACCTTC.

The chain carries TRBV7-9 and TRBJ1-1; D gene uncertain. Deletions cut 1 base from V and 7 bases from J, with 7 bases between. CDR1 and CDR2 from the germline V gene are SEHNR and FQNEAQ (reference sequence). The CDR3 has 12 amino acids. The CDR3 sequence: CASSLERVEAFF. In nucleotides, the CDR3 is TGTGCCAGCAGCTTAGAACGAGTTGAAGCTTTCTTT.

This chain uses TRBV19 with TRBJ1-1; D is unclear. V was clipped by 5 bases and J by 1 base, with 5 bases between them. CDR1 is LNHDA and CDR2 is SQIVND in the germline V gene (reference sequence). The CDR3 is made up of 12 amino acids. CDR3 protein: CASSRRNTEAFF. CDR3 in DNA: TGTGCCAGTAGTCGCAGGAACACTGAAGCTTTCTTT.

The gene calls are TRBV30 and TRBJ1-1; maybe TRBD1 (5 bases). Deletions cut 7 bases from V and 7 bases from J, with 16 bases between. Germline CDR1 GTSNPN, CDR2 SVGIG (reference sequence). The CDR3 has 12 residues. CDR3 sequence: CALQGIDDEAFF. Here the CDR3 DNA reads TGTGCCTTGCAGGGCATCGATGATGAAGCTTTCTTT.

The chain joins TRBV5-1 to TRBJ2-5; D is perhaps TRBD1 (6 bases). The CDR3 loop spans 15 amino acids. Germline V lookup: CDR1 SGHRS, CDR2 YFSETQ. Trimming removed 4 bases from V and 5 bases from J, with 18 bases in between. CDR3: CASSSGPGARETQYF. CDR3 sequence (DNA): TGCGCCAGCAGCAGTGGACCAGGGGCGCGGGAGACCCAGTACTTC.

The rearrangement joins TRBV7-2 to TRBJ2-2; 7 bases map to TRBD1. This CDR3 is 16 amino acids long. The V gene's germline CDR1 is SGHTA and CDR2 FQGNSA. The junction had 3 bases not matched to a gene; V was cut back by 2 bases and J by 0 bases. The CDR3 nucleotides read TGTGCCAGCAGCTTATTTGGGACAGCGAACACCGGGGAGCTGTTTTTT. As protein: CASSLFGTANTGELFF.

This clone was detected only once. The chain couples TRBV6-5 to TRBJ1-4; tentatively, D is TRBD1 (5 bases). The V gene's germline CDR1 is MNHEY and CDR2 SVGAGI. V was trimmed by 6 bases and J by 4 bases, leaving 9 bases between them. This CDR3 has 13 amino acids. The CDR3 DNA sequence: TGTGCCAGCAGCTTGACAGTTAATGAAAAACTGTTTTTT. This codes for CASSLTVNEKLFF.

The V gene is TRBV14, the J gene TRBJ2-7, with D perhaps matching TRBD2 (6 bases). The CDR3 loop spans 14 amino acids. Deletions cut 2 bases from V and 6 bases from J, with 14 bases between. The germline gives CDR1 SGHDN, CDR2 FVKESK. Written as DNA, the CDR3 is TGTGCCAGCAGCCAACGTTTGCGGGACGCCGAGCAGTACTTC. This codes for CASSQRLRDAEQYF. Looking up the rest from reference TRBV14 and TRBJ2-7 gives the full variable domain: EAGVTQFPSHSVIEKGQTVTLRCDPISGHDNLYWYRRVMGKEIKFLLHFVKESKQDESGMPNNRFLAERTGGTYSTLKVQPAELEDSGVYFCASSQRLRDAEQYFGPGTRLTVT.